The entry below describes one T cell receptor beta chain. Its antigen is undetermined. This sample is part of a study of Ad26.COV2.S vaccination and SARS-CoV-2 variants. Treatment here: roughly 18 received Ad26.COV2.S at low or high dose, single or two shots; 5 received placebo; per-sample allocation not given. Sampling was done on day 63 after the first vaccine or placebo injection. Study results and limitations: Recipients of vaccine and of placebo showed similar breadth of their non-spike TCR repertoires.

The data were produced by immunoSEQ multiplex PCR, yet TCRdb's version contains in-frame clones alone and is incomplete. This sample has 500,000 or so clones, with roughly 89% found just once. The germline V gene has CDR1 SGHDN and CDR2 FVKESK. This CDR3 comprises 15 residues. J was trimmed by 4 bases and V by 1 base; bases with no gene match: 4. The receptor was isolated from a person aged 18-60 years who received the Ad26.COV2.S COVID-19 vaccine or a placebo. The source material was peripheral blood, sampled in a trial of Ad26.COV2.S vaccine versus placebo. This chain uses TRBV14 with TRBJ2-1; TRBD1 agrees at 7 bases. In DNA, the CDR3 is TGTGCCAGCAGCCAAGGACAGGGTTCGTACAATGAGCAGTTCTTC. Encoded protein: CASSQGQGSYNEQFF.